This is a list of T cell receptor beta chains from one sample in a study. TCRdb analysed the RT-PCR reads with MiXCR anew, one entry per CDR3 protein. The sample has more than 550,000 distinct CDR3 sequences; 12% to 15% are singletons. The sample taken for sequencing was memory CD4+ T cells from blood. The receptor source for this set is a female donor in good health, serving as a healthy control. Each CDR3 is given with its conserved first and last residue.

TRBV7-6,TRBJ1-2,16,CASSLGAGSTNYGYTF
TRBV6-4,TRBJ1-5,13,CASSGEEGQPQHF
TRBV25-1,TRBJ2-1,15,CASSEPGQGGNEQFF
TRBV29-1,TRBJ1-1,14,CSVNVGLINTEAFF
TRBV11-2,TRBJ2-3,15,CASSPPGHRTDTQYF
TRBV7-2,TRBJ2-7,14,CATYIAGGFYEQYF
TRBV20-1,TRBJ1-2,13,CSARGRGLDGYTF
TRBV27,TRBJ1-1,13,CASSQGVGVRTFF
TRBV29-1,TRBJ1-2,13,CSVARQGNYGYTF
TRBV7-6,TRBJ1-6,15,CASSLSTPGNSPLHF
TRBV6-1,TRBJ2-3,12,CASSEYGDTQYF
TRBV20-1,TRBJ1-5,14,CSATPGLHNQPQHF
TRBV3-1,TRBJ2-7,14,CASSPEVQGHEQYF
TRBV20-1,TRBJ2-1,16,CSQLLPRAGYYNEQFF
TRBV24-1,TRBJ2-5,16,CATSDSQAGVIGTQYF
TRBV6-1,TRBJ1-3,16,CASSESGQGSGNTIYF
TRBV18,TRBJ2-7,15,CASSPWRGAAYEQYF
TRBV6-1,TRBJ2-1,14,CASETGLSYNEQFF
TRBV5-1,TRBJ1-5,14,CASSLVPGTQPQHF
TRBV3-1,TRBJ2-1,16,CASRLGGLAGSSEQFF
TRBV27,TRBJ1-2,13,CASSFPGGDGYTF